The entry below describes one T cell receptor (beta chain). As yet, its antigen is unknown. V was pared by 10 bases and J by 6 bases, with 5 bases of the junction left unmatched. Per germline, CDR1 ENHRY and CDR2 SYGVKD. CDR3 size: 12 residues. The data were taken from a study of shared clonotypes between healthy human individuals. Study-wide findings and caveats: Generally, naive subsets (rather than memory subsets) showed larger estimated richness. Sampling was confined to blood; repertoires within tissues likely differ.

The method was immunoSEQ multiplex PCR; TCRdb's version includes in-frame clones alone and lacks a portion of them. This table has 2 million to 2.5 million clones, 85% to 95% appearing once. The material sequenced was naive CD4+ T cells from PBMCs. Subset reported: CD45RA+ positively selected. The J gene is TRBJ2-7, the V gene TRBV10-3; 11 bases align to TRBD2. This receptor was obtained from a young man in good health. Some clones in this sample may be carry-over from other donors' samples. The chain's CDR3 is CANTGTSGEQYF. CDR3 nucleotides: TGTGCCAACACCGGGACTAGCGGCGAGCAGTACTTC.